This paragraph covers one TCR beta chain sequence. Its target is not known. cDNA reverse transcribed from extracted RNA served as the sequencing template. Profiling relied on immunoSEQ multiplex PCR, and the TCRdb table lists in-frame clones only, not all of them. The repertoire holds fewer than 200,000 clones, around three fifths seen once, with about 15% in the top ten. These data come from a study of CD8+ T cells in alopecia areata. The overall study: Treatment comprised oral tofacitinib, 5 to 10 mg twice daily, in treated patients. Dosing spanned 6 to 18 months on tofacitinib, then 6 months off drug. Study outcomes and limitations: Scalp specimens additionally yield sequences from normal skin's resident alphabeta T cells. Higher clonality was seen in lesional scalp than in normal scalp, especially in alopecia totalis/universalis.

V gave up 7 bases and J gave up 6 bases; unmatched junction bases: 12. CDR1 is SQVTM, CDR2 ANQGSEA, per germline. CDR3 length: 13 amino acids. This clonotype originated in a human donor with alopecia areata. The source material was CD4+ T cells sorted from blood, sampled at week 0. The genes are TRBV29-1 and TRBJ2-7, with TRBD2 matching over 7 bases. In DNA, the CDR3 is TGCAGCGCGCACGGGGCGGGGAGGGCCGAGCAGTACTTC. Translating it yields CSAHGAGRAEQYF.